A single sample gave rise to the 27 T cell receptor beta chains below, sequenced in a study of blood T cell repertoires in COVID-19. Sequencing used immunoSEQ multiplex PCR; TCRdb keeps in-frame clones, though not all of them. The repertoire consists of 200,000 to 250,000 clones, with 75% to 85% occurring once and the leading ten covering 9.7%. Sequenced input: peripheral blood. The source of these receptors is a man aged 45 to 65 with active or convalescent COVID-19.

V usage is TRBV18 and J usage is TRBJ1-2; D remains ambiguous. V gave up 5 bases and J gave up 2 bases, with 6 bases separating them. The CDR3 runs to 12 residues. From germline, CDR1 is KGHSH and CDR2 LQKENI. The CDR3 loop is CASSAENYGYTF. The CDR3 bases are TGTGCCAGCTCAGCAGAAAACTATGGCTACACCTTC.

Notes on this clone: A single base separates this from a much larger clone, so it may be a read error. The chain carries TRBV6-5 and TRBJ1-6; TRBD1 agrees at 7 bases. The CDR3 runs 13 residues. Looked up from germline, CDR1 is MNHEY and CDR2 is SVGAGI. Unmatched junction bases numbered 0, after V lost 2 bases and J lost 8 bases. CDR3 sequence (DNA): TGTGCCAGCAGTTACGGGACAGATTCACCCCTCCACTTT. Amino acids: CASSYGTDSPLHF.

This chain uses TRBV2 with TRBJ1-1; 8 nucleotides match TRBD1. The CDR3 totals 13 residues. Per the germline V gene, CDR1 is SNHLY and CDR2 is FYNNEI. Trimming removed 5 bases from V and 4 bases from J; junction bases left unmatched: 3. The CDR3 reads CASSYQGATEAFF. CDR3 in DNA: TGTGCCAGCAGTTATCAGGGGGCCACTGAAGCTTTCTTT.

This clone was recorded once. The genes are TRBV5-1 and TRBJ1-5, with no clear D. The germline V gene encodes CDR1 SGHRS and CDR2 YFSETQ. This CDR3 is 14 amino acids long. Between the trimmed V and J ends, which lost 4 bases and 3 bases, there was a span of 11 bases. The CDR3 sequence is CASSVTPSNQPQHF. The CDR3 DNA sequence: TGCGCCAGCAGCGTGACACCTTCCAATCAGCCCCAGCATTTT.

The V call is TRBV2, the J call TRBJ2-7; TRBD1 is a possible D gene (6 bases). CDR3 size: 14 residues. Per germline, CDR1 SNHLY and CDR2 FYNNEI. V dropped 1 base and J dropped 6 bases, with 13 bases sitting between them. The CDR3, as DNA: TGTGCCAGCAGTGAAGGTTGGGGGCGCAGCGAGCAGTACTTC. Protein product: CASSEGWGRSEQYF. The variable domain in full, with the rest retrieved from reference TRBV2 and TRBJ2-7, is EPEVTQTPSHQVTQMGQEVILRCVPISNHLYFYWYRQILGQKVEFLVSFYNNEISEKSEIFDDQFSVERPDGSNFTLKIRSTKLEDSAMYFCASSEGWGRSEQYFGPGTRLTVT.

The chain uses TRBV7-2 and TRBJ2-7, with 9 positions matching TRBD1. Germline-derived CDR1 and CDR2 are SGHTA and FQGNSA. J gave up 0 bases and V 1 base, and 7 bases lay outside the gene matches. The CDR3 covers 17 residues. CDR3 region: CASSLGTGVRSSYEQYF. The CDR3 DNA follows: TGTGCCAGCAGCTTAGGGACAGGGGTCAGGAGCTCCTACGAGCAGTACTTC.

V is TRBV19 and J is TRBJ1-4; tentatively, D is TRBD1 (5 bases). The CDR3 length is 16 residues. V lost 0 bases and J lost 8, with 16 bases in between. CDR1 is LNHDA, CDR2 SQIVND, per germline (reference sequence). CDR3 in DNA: TGTGCCAGTAGTATAGATCGAGGGGACTCAATGGAAAAACTGTTTTTT. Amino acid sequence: CASSIDRGDSMEKLFF.

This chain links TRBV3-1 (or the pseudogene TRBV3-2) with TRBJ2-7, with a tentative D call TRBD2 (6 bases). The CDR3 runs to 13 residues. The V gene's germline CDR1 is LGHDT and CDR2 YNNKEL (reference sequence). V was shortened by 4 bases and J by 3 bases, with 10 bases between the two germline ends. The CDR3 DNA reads TGTGCCAGCAGCCCCGGGAGCTACTACGAGCAGTACTTC. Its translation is CASSPGSYYEQYF.

This chain's CDR3 is CASSLEPGRSYEQYF. The CDR3 bases are TGTGCCAGCAGTCTAGAGCCCGGAAGGTCCTACGAGCAGTACTTC. The chain combines TRBV27 with TRBJ2-7; no definite D call. The germline gives CDR1 MNHEY, CDR2 SMNVEV (reference sequence). The CDR3 length is 15 residues. V was clipped by 5 bases and J by 1 base, with 15 bases between them.

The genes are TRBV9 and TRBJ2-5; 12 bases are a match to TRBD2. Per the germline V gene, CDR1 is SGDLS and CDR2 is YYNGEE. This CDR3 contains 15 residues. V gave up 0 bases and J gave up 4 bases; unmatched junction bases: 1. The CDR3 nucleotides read TGTGCCAGCAGCGTAGGACTAGCGGGAGTAGAGACCCAGTACTTC. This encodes CASSVGLAGVETQYF.

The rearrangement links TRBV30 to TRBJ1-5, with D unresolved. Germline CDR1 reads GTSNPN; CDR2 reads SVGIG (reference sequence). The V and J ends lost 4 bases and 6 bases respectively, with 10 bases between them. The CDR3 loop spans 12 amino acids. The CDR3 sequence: CAWTEGVQPQHF. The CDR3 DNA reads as TGTGCCTGGACCGAGGGAGTTCAGCCCCAGCATTTT.

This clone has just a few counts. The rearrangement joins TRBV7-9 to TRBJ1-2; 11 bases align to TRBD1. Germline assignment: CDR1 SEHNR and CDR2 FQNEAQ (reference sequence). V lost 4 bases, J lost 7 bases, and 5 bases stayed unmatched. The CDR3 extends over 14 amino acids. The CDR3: CASSYGQGAGGYTF. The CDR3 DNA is TGTGCCAGCAGCTACGGACAGGGGGCAGGTGGCTACACCTTC.

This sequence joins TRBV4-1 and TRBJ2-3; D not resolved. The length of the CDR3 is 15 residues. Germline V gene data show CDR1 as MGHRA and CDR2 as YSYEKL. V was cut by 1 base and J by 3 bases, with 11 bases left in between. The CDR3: CASSQVTPPTDTQYF. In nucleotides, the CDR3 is TGCGCCAGCAGCCAAGTAACACCACCAACAGATACGCAGTATTTT.

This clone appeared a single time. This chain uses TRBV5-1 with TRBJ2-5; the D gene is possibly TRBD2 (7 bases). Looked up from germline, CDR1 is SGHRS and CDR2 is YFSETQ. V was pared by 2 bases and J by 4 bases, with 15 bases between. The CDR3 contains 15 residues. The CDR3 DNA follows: TGCGCCAGCAGCTTAGGTTGGGGAGGGGGAGAGACCCAGTACTTC. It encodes CASSLGWGGGETQYF.

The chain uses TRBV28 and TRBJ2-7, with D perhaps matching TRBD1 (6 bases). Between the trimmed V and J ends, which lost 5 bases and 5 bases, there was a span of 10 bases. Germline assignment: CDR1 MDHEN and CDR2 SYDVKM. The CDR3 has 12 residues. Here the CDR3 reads CASSPTGNEQYF. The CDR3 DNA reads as TGTGCCAGCAGTCCCACAGGGAACGAGCAGTACTTC.

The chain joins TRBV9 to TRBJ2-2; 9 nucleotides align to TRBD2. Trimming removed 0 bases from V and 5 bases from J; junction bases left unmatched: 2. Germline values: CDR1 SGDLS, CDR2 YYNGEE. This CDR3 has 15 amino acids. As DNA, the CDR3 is TGTGCCAGCAGCGTAGTAGCGGGAGCGACCGGGGAGCTGTTTTTT. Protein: CASSVVAGATGELFF.

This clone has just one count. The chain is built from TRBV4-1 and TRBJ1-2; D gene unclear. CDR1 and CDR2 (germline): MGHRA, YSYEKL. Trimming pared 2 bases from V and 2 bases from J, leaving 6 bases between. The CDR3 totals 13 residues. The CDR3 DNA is TGCGCCAGCAGCCAAACGGGGAACTATGGCTACACCTTC. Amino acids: CASSQTGNYGYTF.

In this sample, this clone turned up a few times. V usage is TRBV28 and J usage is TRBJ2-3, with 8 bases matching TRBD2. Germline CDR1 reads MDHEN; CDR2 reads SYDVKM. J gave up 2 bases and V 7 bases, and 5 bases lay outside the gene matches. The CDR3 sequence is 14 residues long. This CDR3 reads CASTSGRATDTQYF. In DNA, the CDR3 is TGTGCCAGCACGAGCGGGAGAGCCACAGATACGCAGTATTTT.

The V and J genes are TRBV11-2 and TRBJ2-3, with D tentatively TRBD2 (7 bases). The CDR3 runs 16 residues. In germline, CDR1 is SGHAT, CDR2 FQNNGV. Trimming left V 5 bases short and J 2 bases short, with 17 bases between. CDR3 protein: CASSPLGGRATDTQYF. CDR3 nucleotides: TGTGCCAGCAGCCCCCTGGGGGGGCGAGCCACAGATACGCAGTATTTT. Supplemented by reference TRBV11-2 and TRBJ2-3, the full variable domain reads EAGVAQSPRYKIIEKRQSVAFWCNPISGHATLYWYQQILGQGPKLLIQFQNNGVVDDSQLPKDRFSAERLKGVDSTLKIQPAKLEDSAVYLCASSPLGGRATDTQYFGPGTRLTVL.

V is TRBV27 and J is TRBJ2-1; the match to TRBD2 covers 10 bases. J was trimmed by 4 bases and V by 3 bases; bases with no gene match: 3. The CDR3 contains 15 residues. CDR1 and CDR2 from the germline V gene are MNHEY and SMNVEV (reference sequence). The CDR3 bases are TGTGCCAGCAGTTTTTCAGCGGGAGGGTACAATGAGCAGTTCTTC. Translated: CASSFSAGGYNEQFF.

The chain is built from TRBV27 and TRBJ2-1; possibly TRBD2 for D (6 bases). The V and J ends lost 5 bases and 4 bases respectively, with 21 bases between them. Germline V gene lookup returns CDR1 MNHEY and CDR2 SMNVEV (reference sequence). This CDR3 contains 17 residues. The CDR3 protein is CASSTFLRGNLYNEQFF. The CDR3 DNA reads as TGTGCCAGCAGTACCTTCCTACGGGGGAACTTATACAATGAGCAGTTCTTC.

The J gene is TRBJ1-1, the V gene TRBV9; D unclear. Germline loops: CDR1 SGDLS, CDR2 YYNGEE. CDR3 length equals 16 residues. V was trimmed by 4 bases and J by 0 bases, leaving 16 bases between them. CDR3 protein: CASSPREQFMNTEAFF. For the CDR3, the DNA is TGTGCCAGCAGCCCGAGGGAACAGTTCATGAACACTGAAGCTTTCTTT. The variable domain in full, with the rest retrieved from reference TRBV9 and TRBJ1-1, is DSGVTQTPKHLITATGQRVTLRCSPRSGDLSVYWYQQSLDQGLQFLIQYYNGEERAKGNILERFSAQQFPDLHSELNLSSLELGDSALYFCASSPREQFMNTEAFFGQGTRLTVV.

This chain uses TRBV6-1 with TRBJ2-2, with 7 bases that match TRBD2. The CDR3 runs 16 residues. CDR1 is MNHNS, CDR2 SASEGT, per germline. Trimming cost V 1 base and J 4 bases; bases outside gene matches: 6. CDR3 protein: CASSEEGGSTTGELFF. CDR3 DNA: TGTGCCAGCAGTGAAGAAGGCGGGAGCACCACCGGGGAGCTGTTTTTT.

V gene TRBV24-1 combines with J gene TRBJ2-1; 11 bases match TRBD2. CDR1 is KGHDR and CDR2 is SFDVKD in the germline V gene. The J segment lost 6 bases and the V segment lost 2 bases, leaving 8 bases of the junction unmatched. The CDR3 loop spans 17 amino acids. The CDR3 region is CATSDWTLAGGINEQFF. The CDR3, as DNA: TGTGCCACCAGTGATTGGACGCTAGCGGGAGGTATCAATGAGCAGTTCTTC.

The CDR3, as DNA: TGCGCCAGCAGCCAAGAAGGAACGGGAGGAAACACCATATATTTT. Translated: CASSQEGTGGNTIYF. The V and J genes are TRBV4-3 and TRBJ1-3; D remains ambiguous. Trimming cost V 0 bases and J 4 bases, with 10 bases left between them. The CDR3 spans 15 residues. Germline values: CDR1 LGHNA, CDR2 YSLEER.

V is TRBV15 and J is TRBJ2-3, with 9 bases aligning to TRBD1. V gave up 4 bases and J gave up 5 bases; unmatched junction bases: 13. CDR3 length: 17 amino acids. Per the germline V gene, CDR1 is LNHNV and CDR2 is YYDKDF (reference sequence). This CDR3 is CATSISRTGVFLDTQYF. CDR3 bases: TGTGCCACCAGCATCTCTAGGACAGGGGTTTTCCTAGATACGCAGTATTTT. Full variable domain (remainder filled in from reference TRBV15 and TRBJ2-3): DAMVIQNPRYQVTQFGKPVTLSCSQTLNHNVMYWYQQKSSQAPKLLFHYYDKDFNNEADTPDNFQSRRPNTSFCFLDIRSPGLGDTAMYLCATSISRTGVFLDTQYFGPGTRLTVL.

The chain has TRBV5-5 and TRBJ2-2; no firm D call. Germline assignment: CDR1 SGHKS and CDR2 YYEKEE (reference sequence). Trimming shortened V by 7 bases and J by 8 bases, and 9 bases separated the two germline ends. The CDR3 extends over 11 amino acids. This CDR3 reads CASDGAGELFF. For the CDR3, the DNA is TGTGCCAGCGACGGAGCGGGGGAGCTGTTTTTT.